The 21 T cell receptor beta chains below were found in one sample sequenced in a study of T cells after yellow fever vaccination. TCRdb recomputed calls from the 5' RACE reads with MiXCR, one row per CDR3 protein. The table shows 500,000 to 650,000 distinct CDR3 sequences, with less than 20% occurring only once. Sequences were derived from PBMCs, sampled 5 days after the first yellow fever vaccination. The source of these receptors is a young man who received the YFV17D yellow fever vaccine.

This clonotype showed up just a few times. The genes are TRBV5-1 and TRBJ1-1; 8 bases are a match to TRBD1. Per germline, CDR1 SGHRS and CDR2 YFSETQ. V lost 4 bases, J lost 7 bases, and 9 bases stayed unmatched. The CDR3 length is 14 residues. In DNA, the CDR3 is TGCGCCAGCAGCCCGGACAGGGTGATAAGTGAAGCTTTCTTT. Amino acid sequence: CASSPDRVISEAFF.

The chain recombines TRBV12-3 or TRBV12-4 with TRBJ1-5; the D gene is possibly TRBD1 (6 bases). The CDR3 loop spans 17 amino acids. V was clipped by 1 base and J by 8 bases, with 21 bases between them. The CDR3 DNA reads as TGTGCCAGCAGTTTAGAGGGCAGCCTGAGGGGGATAGAGCCCCAGCATTTT. It is translated as CASSLEGSLRGIEPQHF.

In this sample, this clonotype turned up a few times. The chain recombines TRBV7-2 with TRBJ1-4; no definite D call. In germline, CDR1 is SGHTA, CDR2 FQGNSA. This CDR3 contains 14 residues. The V and J ends lost 5 bases and 3 bases respectively, with 10 bases between them. The CDR3 DNA follows: TGTGCCAGCAGCCGGGCCCGGGCTAATGAAAAACTGTTTTTT. This codes for CASSRARANEKLFF.

The CDR3 bases are TGCAGCGTCCTGGGCCTCCTAGACTTTGCGGAGCAAGAGACCCAGTACTTC. Its protein product is CSVLGLLDFAEQETQYF. V gene TRBV29-1 combines with J gene TRBJ2-5; D not certain. The CDR3 sequence is 17 residues long. V was trimmed by 6 bases and J by 2 bases, leaving 25 bases between them. Germline V gene sequence: CDR1 SQVTM, CDR2 ANQGSEA. The whole variable domain, filled in from reference TRBV29-1 and TRBJ2-5, reads SAVISQKPSRDICQRGTSLTIQCQVDSQVTMMFWYRQQPGQSLTLIATANQGSEATYESGFVIDKFPISRPNLTFSTLTVSNMSPEDSSIYLCSVLGLLDFAEQETQYFGPGTRLLVL.

This clonotype occurred a few times. This sequence joins TRBV5-1 and TRBJ1-1, with TRBD1 matching over 8 bases. Trimming took 7 bases from V and 1 from J; bases not matched to a gene: 6. The germline V gene encodes CDR1 SGHRS and CDR2 YFSETQ. The CDR3 covers 14 residues. For the CDR3, the DNA is TGCGCCAGCCAAACCGGGACAGGGAACACTGAAGCTTTCTTT. Its translation: CASQTGTGNTEAFF.

This clonotype was seen a few times. The CDR3 protein is CASSQAVGETQYF. CDR3 bases: TGCGCCAGCAGCCAAGCCGTCGGAGAGACCCAGTACTTC. This sequence joins TRBV4-1 and TRBJ2-5; D is unresolved. The CDR3 has 13 amino acids. The germline CDR1 and CDR2 sequences are MGHRA and YSYEKL. The germline V and J ends were trimmed by 1 base and 4 bases, with 7 bases remaining between them.

The chain combines TRBV2 with TRBJ2-7, with D unresolved. Germline CDR1 and CDR2: SNHLY and FYNNEI. V shed 8 bases and J shed 0 bases, with 11 bases lying between them. The length of the CDR3 is 13 residues. The CDR3, as DNA: TGTGCCAGCGAAAGGGAAGCCTCCTACGAGCAGTACGTC. It specifies CASEREASYEQYV.

The chain employs TRBV11-2 and TRBJ2-5; maybe TRBD2 (5 bases). Germline V CDR1 and CDR2: SGHAT, FQNNGV. The ends were cut back, 5 bases at V and 5 bases at J, with 12 bases in the middle. CDR3 size: 13 residues. The CDR3 reads CASSRGVVETQYF. DNA of the CDR3: TGTGCCAGCAGCCGGGGAGTAGTCGAGACCCAGTACTTC.

The V gene is TRBV4-3, the J gene TRBJ1-1, with 7 bases aligning to TRBD1. CDR1 LGHNA and CDR2 YSLEER come from the germline V gene. The CDR3 covers 13 residues. V gave up 2 bases and J gave up 8 bases; unmatched junction bases: 5. The CDR3 DNA sequence: TGCGCCAGCAGCCAACAGACAGGGCAGGAAGCTTTCTTT. Translated, it gives CASSQQTGQEAFF.

V is TRBV6-5 and J is TRBJ1-4; TRBD1 aligns across 7 bases. The length of the CDR3 is 13 residues. Germline CDR1 MNHEY, CDR2 SVGAGI. J lost 12 bases, V lost 4 bases, and 8 bases had no gene match. The CDR3 DNA reads as TGTGCCAGCAGTTTCACAGGGGTGGGGGAACTGTTTTTT. Amino acids: CASSFTGVGELFF.

This clonotype was seen a few times. V is TRBV4-3 and J is TRBJ2-5; TRBD2 agrees at 15 bases. The length of the CDR3 is 19 residues. The germline V gene encodes CDR1 LGHNA and CDR2 YSLEER. Losses at the gene ends were 2 bases for V and 0 bases for J; bases not matched to a gene: 7. CDR3 DNA sequence: TGCGCCAGCAGCCAAAACACCGGGACTAGCGGGGGGCACCAAGAGACCCAGTACTTC. This encodes CASSQNTGTSGGHQETQYF.

The J gene is TRBJ2-1, the V gene TRBV19, with 7 bases aligning to TRBD1. The CDR3 covers 14 residues. Germline-derived CDR1 and CDR2 are LNHDA and SQIVND (reference sequence). Losses at the gene ends were 5 bases for V and 5 bases for J; bases not matched to a gene: 6. In DNA form, the CDR3 reads TGTGCCAGTAGTCCAATAGGACAGGACAATGAGCAGTTCTTC. Translated: CASSPIGQDNEQFF. The full variable domain, rest sourced from reference TRBV19 and TRBJ2-1, is DGGITQSPKYLFRKEGQNVTLSCEQNLNHDAMYWYRQDPGQGLRLIYYSQIVNDFQKGDIAEGYSVSREKKESFPLTVTSAQKNPTAFYLCASSPIGQDNEQFFGPGTRLTVL.

V gene TRBV6-5 combines with J gene TRBJ2-1; the D is unclear. V gave up 4 bases and J gave up 6 bases, with 13 bases separating them. The CDR3 totals 14 residues. CDR1 is MNHEY, CDR2 SVGAGI, per germline. CDR3 sequence (DNA): TGTGCCAGCAGTTCCCTACAGAGGAGCAATGAGCAGTTCTTC. As protein: CASSSLQRSNEQFF.

This clonotype was detected a few times. The DNA of the CDR3 is TGCAGCGTTGCTAAGTTGGCGGGGGGAAACTACGAGCAGTACTTC. Translated, it gives CSVAKLAGGNYEQYF. The V and J genes are TRBV29-1 and TRBJ2-7; 8 positions agree with TRBD2. This CDR3 spans 15 amino acids. CDR1 and CDR2 from the germline V gene are SQVTM and ANQGSEA. Unmatched junction bases numbered 11, after V lost 4 bases and J lost 3 bases.

This clonotype was seen a few times. The CDR3 bases are TGCAGTGCTAAAGCGGGGGAGGGGAACACAGATACGCAGTATTTT. Its translation: CSAKAGEGNTDTQYF. J is TRBJ2-3 and V is TRBV20-1, with TRBD2 identical over 8 bases. CDR3 length: 15 amino acids. Germline-derived CDR1 and CDR2 are DFQATT and SNEGSKA (reference sequence). After removal of 4 bases from V and 2 bases from J, the junction contained 8 bases not matched to a gene.

The table lists this clonotype with a few counts. The V and J genes are TRBV5-5 and TRBJ2-2; 8 nucleotides agree with TRBD1. This CDR3 comprises 17 residues. Germline lookup yields CDR1 SGHKS and CDR2 YYEKEE (reference sequence). V shed 3 bases and J 5 bases; nucleotides not matched to a gene: 12. The CDR3 loop reads CASSSLKRQGLTGELFF. The CDR3 nucleotides read TGTGCCAGCAGCTCACTTAAGAGACAGGGGCTTACCGGGGAGCTGTTTTTT.

This clonotype has more than one count but fewer than ten. The V gene is TRBV5-4, the J gene TRBJ2-1, with D perhaps matching TRBD2 (6 bases). Germline V gives CDR1 SGHNT, CDR2 YYREEE (reference sequence). Trimming pared 0 bases from V and 6 bases from J, leaving 19 bases between. This CDR3 spans 17 amino acids. CDR3 region: CASSLGDLGLGGNEQFF. CDR3 DNA: TGTGCCAGCAGCTTGGGAGACTTGGGGTTGGGGGGCAATGAGCAGTTCTTC.

In this sample, this clonotype turned up many times. J is TRBJ2-7 and V is TRBV5-1, with D possibly TRBD2 on 5 matching bases. V lost 4 bases, J lost 7 bases, and 15 bases lay in between. This CDR3 spans 13 amino acids. Germline loops: CDR1 SGHRS, CDR2 YFSETQ. The CDR3 loop reads CASSTSRTWEQYV. CDR3 in DNA: TGCGCCAGCAGCACGTCAAGGACTTGGGAGCAGTACGTC.

The rearrangement uses TRBV5-1 and TRBJ2-6, with 8 bases lining up with TRBD1. V dropped 6 bases and J dropped 0; count of bases not matched to a gene: 5. The CDR3 has 16 amino acids. Germline values: CDR1 SGHRS, CDR2 YFSETQ. The CDR3 loop reads CASTAQGVSGANVLTF. CDR3 bases: TGCGCCAGCACTGCACAGGGGGTCTCTGGGGCCAACGTCCTGACTTTC.

The sample holds a few counts of this clonotype. The chain is built from TRBV7-3 and TRBJ2-2; no definite D call. V was pared by 4 bases and J by 9 bases, with 12 bases between. In germline, CDR1 is SGHTA, CDR2 FQGTGA. This CDR3 has 13 amino acids. Here the CDR3 reads CASSSPQDRELFF. CDR3 coding DNA: TGTGCCAGCAGCTCCCCGCAGGACCGGGAGCTGTTTTTT.

V is TRBV24-1 and J is TRBJ2-2; D unclear. This CDR3 comprises 18 residues. Germline CDR1 KGHDR, CDR2 SFDVKD. V lost 4 bases to trimming and J lost 1 base, with 18 bases between them. The CDR3 region has the DNA TGTGCCACCAGTGACTCCACCGGGTCGAGCTGGAACACCGGGGAGCTGTTTTTT. This gives the protein CATSDSTGSSWNTGELFF.